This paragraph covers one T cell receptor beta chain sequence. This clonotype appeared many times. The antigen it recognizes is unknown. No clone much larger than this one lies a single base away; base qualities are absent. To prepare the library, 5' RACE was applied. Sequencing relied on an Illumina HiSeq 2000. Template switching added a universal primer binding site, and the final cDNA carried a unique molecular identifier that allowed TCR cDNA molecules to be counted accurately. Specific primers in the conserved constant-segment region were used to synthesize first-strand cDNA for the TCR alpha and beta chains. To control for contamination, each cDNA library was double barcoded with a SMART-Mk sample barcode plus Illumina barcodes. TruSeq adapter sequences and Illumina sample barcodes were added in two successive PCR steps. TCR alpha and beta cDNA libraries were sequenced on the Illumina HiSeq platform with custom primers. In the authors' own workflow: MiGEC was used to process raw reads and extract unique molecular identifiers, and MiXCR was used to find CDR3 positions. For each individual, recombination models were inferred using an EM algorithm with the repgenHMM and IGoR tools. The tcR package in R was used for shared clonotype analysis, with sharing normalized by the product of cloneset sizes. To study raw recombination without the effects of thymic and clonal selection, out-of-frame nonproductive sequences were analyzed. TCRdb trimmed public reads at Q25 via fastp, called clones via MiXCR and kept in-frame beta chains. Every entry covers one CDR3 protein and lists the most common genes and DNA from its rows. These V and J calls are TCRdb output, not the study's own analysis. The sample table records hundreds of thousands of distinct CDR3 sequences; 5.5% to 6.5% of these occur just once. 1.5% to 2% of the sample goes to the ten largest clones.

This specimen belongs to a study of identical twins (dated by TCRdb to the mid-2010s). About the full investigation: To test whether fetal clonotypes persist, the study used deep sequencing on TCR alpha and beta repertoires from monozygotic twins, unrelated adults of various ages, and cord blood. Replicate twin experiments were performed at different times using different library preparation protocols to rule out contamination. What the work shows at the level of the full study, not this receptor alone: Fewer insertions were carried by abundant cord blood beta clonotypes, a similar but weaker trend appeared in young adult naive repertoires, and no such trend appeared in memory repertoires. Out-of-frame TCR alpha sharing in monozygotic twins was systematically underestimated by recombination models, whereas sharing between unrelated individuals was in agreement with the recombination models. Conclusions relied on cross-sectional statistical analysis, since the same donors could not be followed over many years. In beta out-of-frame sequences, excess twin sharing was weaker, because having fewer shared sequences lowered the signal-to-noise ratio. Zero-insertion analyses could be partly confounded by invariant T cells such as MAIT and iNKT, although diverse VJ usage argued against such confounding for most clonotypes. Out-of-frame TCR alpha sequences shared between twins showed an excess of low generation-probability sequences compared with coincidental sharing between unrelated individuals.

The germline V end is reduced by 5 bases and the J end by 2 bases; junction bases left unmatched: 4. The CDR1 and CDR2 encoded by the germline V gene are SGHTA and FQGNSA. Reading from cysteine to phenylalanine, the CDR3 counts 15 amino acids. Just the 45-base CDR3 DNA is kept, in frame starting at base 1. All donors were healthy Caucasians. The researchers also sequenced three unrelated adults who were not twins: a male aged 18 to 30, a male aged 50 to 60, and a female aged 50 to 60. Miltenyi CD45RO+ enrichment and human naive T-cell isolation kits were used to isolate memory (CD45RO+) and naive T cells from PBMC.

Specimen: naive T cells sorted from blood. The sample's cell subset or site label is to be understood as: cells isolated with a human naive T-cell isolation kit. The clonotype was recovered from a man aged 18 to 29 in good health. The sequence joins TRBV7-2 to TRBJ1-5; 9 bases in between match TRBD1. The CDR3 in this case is CASSPWTGGNQPQHF. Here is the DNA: TGTGCCAGCAGCCCCTGGACAGGGGGCAATCAGCCCCAGCATTTT.